The present T cell receptor beta chain was sequenced within a study of molecular identifiers for immune sequencing clone quantification. Study-level results: Highly expanded clones may be undercounted when identical TCR molecules share barcodes.

Bulk libraries came from a prior protocol with listed TCR primers. One entry per CDR3 protein, called by TCRdb with MiXCR from the PCR reads. The sample holds over 300,000 distinct CDR3 sequences, about 23% seen once. In its sample, this clonotype was seen many times. The antigen is not known. Libraries for naive CD8 T cells, which were made from about 20,000 to 1,000,000 sorted cells, drew on 10%, 30% or 50% of the RNA. The specimen sequenced was naive CD8+ T cells from blood, with Jurkat cell RNA spiked in. Subset indicated: FACS-sorted CD8+CD4-CCR7+CD45RA+ naive T cells. This TCR came from a human donor in good health. Some libraries in this study had Jurkat cell RNA spiked in.

The DNA of the CDR3 is TGTGCCAGCAGTTTGGAGATTACCTACGAGCAGTACTTC. This encodes CASSLEITYEQYF. The gene calls are TRBV28 and TRBJ2-7; no reliable D call. CDR1 is MDHEN and CDR2 is SYDVKM in the germline V gene. This CDR3 region has 13 residues. Trimming left V 3 bases short and J 2 bases short, with 8 bases between.